The 19 T cell receptor beta chains listed next were all sequenced from one sample in a study of T cells in Graves' hyperthyroidism and ophthalmopathy. Using RNA transcripts as the source, TCR beta CDR3 regions were amplified. First-round RT-PCR with HTBI primers amplified the TCR CDR3 region. Each CDR3 protein is one row after TCRdb ran MiXCR on the multiplex PCR reads. The repertoire has about 360,000 distinct CDR3 sequences, around 25% of them found once; the top ten carry about 70%. The sample comprised blood. The source of these receptors is a man aged 50 or older with Graves' hyperthyroidism.

In its sample, this clonotype was seen a few times. This chain connects TRBV6-5 to TRBJ2-3; the match to TRBD1 covers 9 bases. Germline CDR1 is MNHEY and CDR2 is SVGAGI. J gave up 8 bases and V 1 base, and 13 bases lay outside the gene matches. This CDR3 spans 17 amino acids. Here the CDR3 DNA reads TGTGCCAGCAGTTACTTTTCGACCGGGACAGGGAAGGGTACGCAGTATTTT. It codes for CASSYFSTGTGKGTQYF.

This sequence joins TRBV19 and TRBJ2-7; D call uncertain. The CDR3 loop spans 12 amino acids. Trimming shortened V by 5 bases and J by 4 bases, and 9 bases separated the two germline ends. Germline V CDR1 and CDR2: LNHDA, SQIVND (reference sequence). The DNA of the CDR3 is TGTGCCAGTAGTGACGCAGAGTACGAGCAGTACTTC. Its translation: CASSDAEYEQYF.

This chain joins TRBV5-6 and TRBJ2-2; 12 bases are shared with TRBD2. The CDR3 covers 17 residues. From germline, CDR1 is SGHDT and CDR2 YYEEEE. Trimming took 7 bases from V and 0 from J; bases not matched to a gene: 7. The CDR3 spells CASRRRTSGTNTGELFF. CDR3 nucleotides: TGTGCCAGCCGTCGACGGACTAGCGGGACGAACACCGGGGAGCTGTTTTTT.

V is TRBV5-1 and J is TRBJ2-1, with D unresolved. Per the germline V gene, CDR1 is SGHRS and CDR2 is YFSETQ. CDR3 size: 14 residues. With 2 bases removed from V and 5 bases from J, the gap between germline ends came to 11 bases. In DNA, the CDR3 is TGCGCCAGCAGCTTCGACCGTACCCACAATGAGCAGTTCTTC. Residues: CASSFDRTHNEQFF.

This clonotype was picked up a small number of times. V gene TRBV19 combines with J gene TRBJ2-7, with 8 bases identical to TRBD2. The germline V gene has CDR1 LNHDA and CDR2 SQIVND (reference sequence). The CDR3 contains 15 residues. V was pared by 3 bases and J by 2 bases, with 6 bases of the junction left unmatched. The CDR3 nucleotides read TGTGCCAGTAGTATTGGGGCGGGAGGTACCTACGAGCAGTACTTC. Translation: CASSIGAGGTYEQYF.

The J gene is TRBJ2-2, the V gene TRBV4-1; either TRBD1 or TRBD2 may fit D (5 bases each). Germline CDR1 reads MGHRA; CDR2 reads YSYEKL. CDR3 length: 15 amino acids. The V and J ends lost 1 base and 5 bases respectively, with 11 bases between them. The CDR3 coding sequence is TGCGCCAGCAGCCAAGGGGCAGGGAGAACCGGGGAGCTGTTTTTT. This codes for CASSQGAGRTGELFF.

A few counts support this clonotype. CDR3: CASSQTGLVGEAFF. The CDR3 DNA reads TGTGCCAGCAGTCAGACAGGACTTGTTGGTGAAGCTTTCTTT. The rearrangement links TRBV6-1 to TRBJ1-1; D may be TRBD1 (6 bases). V was pared by 5 bases and J by 7 bases, with 17 bases between. This CDR3 region has 14 residues. The germline V gene has CDR1 MNHNS and CDR2 SASEGT.

The chain is built from TRBV25-1 and TRBJ2-7; the D is unclear. V shed 3 bases and J shed 0 bases, with 9 bases lying between them. Germline V gene lookup returns CDR1 MGHDK and CDR2 SYGVNS. The CDR3 is 14 residues long. The CDR3 nucleotides are TGTGCCAGCAGTGATCGGTATACCTCCTACGAGCAGTACTTC. The encoded protein is CASSDRYTSYEQYF.

The chain employs TRBV20-1 and TRBJ2-3; 7 bases are a match to TRBD2. Germline assignment: CDR1 DFQATT and CDR2 SNEGSKA (reference sequence). The CDR3 is 14 amino acids. With 5 bases clipped from V and 5 bases from J, the junction kept 10 bases outside the gene matches. This chain's CDR3 is CSAGSGIRGDTQYF. The DNA of the CDR3 is TGCAGTGCTGGGAGCGGGATTAGGGGAGATACGCAGTATTTT.

The chain has TRBV27 and TRBJ1-1; D remains unclear. The CDR3 runs to 12 residues. CDR1 and CDR2 (germline): MNHEY, SMNVEV (reference sequence). Trimming took off 7 bases at V and 12 bases at J, with 18 bases between the two ends. As DNA, the CDR3 is TGTGCCAGCACTTCTCGAGAGGGCCAAACTTTCTTT. Translating it yields CASTSREGQTFF.

This clonotype was counted between two and nine times. The rearrangement joins TRBV29-1 to TRBJ2-1; D not resolved. The germline V and J ends were trimmed by 4 bases and 0 bases, with 10 bases remaining between them. Looked up from germline, CDR1 is SQVTM and CDR2 is ANQGSEA. The CDR3 is 14 amino acids. The CDR3 bases are TGCAGCGTTGGCGCTAGGAGCTCCTACAATGAGCAGTTCTTC. Protein: CSVGARSSYNEQFF.

The CDR3 region is CASSRAAGALSYEQYF. The CDR3 nucleotides are TGTGCCAGTAGTAGGGCAGCGGGAGCGCTCTCCTACGAGCAGTACTTC. The rearrangement links TRBV19 to TRBJ2-7, with 8 bases matching TRBD2. CDR1 and CDR2 from the germline V gene are LNHDA and SQIVND (reference sequence). V shed 4 bases, J shed 0 bases, and the junction held 8 bases outside the gene matches. The CDR3 sequence is 16 residues long.

The V and J genes are TRBV6-2 or TRBV6-3 and TRBJ1-6, with 7 bases that match TRBD1. This CDR3 spans 14 amino acids. The junction had 7 bases not matched to a gene; V was cut back by 5 bases and J by 9 bases. From germline, CDR1 is MNHEY and CDR2 SVGEGT. The CDR3 protein is CASSRDSGVSPLHF. The DNA of the CDR3 is TGTGCCAGCAGTCGGGACAGCGGCGTTTCACCCCTCCACTTT.

About this clonotype: One base away lies a much larger clone, so this may be a sequencing read error. V is TRBV11-2 and J is TRBJ2-5, with 7 positions matching TRBD2. The length of the CDR3 is 17 residues. Germline V gene data show CDR1 as SGHAT and CDR2 as FQNNGV. CDR3 residues: CASSHGAWLAVQEIQYF. The CDR3 bases are TGTGCCAGCAGCCACGGAGCGTGGCTAGCGGTACAAGAGATCCAGTACTTC.

The chain is built from TRBV4-2 and TRBJ2-5; D remains ambiguous. The CDR3 has 14 residues. Germline CDR1 is LGHNA and CDR2 is YNFKEQ. Trimming shortened V by 0 bases and J by 2 bases, and 7 bases separated the two germline ends. CDR3 region: CASSQDRIQETQYF. Here the CDR3 DNA reads TGTGCCAGCAGCCAAGATCGAATTCAAGAGACCCAGTACTTC.

J is TRBJ2-7 and V is TRBV5-1, with D perhaps matching TRBD1 or TRBD2 (5 bases each). Trimming cost V 1 base and J 2 bases, with 16 bases left between them. The V gene's germline CDR1 is SGHRS and CDR2 YFSETQ. This CDR3 has 16 residues. CDR3 nucleotides: TGCGCCAGCAGCTTGCGATTTGGGGACGGGACCTACGAGCAGTACTTC. It specifies CASSLRFGDGTYEQYF.

This clonotype came up a few times. The chain is built from TRBV20-1 and TRBJ1-3; D unresolved. CDR1 DFQATT and CDR2 SNEGSKA come from the germline V gene (reference sequence). V lost 0 bases and J 0 bases, leaving 9 bases between the germline ends. There are 15 residues in the CDR3. In nucleotides, the CDR3 is TGCAGTGCTAGAGATCAGACATTCTCTGGAAACACCATATATTTT. Translating gives CSARDQTFSGNTIYF.

J is TRBJ2-1 and V is TRBV2, with D possibly being TRBD2 (5 bases). The CDR3 has 14 amino acids. Per germline, CDR1 SNHLY and CDR2 FYNNEI. Trimming took 6 bases from V and 4 from J, leaving 13 bases between them. The CDR3 nucleotides read TGTGCCAGCAGGGGTCCACTAGGGTACAATGAGCAGTTCTTC. Protein: CASRGPLGYNEQFF. The entire variable domain, with the rest obtained from reference TRBV2 and TRBJ2-1, is as follows: EPEVTQTPSHQVTQMGQEVILRCVPISNHLYFYWYRQILGQKVEFLVSFYNNEISEKSEIFDDQFSVERPDGSNFTLKIRSTKLEDSAMYFCASRGPLGYNEQFFGPGTRLTVL.

The chain links TRBV25-1 to TRBJ2-3; 9 nucleotides match TRBD2. The V gene's germline CDR1 is MGHDK and CDR2 SYGVNS. V shed 1 base, J shed 5 bases, and the junction held 7 bases outside the gene matches. The CDR3 is 16 amino acids. The CDR3 DNA sequence: TGTGCCAGCAGTGAATCGGCGGGAGGGATGCGAGATACGCAGTATTTT. This gives the protein CASSESAGGMRDTQYF.